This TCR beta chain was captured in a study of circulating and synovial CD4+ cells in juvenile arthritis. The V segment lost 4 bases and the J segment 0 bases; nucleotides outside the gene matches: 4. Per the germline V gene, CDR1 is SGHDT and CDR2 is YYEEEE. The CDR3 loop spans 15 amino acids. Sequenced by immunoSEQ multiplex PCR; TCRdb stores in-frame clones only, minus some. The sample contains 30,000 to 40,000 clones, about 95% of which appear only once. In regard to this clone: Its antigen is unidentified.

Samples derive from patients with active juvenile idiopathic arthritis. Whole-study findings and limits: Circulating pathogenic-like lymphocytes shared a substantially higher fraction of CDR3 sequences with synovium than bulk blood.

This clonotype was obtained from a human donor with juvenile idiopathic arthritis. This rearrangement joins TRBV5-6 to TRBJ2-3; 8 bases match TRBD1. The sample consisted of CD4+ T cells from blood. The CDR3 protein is CASSRTGRSTDTQYF. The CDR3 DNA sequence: TGTGCCAGCAGCCGGACAGGGCGGAGCACAGATACGCAGTATTTT.